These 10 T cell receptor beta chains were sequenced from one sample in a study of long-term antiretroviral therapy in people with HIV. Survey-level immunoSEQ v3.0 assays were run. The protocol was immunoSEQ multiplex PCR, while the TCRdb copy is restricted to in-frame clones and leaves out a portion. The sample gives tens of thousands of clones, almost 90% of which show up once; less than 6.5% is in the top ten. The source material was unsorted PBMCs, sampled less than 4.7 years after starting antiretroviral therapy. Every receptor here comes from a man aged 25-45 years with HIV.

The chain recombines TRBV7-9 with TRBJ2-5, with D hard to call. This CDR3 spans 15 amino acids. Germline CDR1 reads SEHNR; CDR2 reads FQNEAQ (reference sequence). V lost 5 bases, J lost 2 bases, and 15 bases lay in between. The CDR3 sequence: CASSLPRLPQETQYF. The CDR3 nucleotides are TGTGCCAGCAGCCTGCCCAGATTACCTCAAGAGACCCAGTACTTC.

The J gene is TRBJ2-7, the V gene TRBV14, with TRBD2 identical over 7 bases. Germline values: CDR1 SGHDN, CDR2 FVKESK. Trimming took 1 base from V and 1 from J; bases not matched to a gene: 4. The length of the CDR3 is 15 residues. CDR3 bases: TGTGCCAGCAGCCAAGTCCTAGCGGATTCCTACGAGCAGTACTTC. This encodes CASSQVLADSYEQYF.

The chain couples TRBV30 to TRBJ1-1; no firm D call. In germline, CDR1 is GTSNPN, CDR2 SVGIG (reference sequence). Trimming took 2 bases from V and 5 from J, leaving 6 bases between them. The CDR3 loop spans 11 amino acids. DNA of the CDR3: TGTGCCTGGAGTCAAGGAACTGAAGCTTTCTTT. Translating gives CAWSQGTEAFF.

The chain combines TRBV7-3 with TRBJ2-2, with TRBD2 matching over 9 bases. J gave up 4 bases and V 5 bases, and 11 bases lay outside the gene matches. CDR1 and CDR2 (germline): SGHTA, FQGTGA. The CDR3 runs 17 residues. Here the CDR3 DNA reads TGTGCCAGCAGCCCTCCGGCGGGAGGGGGCGGCACCGGGGAGCTGTTTTTT. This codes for CASSPPAGGGGTGELFF.

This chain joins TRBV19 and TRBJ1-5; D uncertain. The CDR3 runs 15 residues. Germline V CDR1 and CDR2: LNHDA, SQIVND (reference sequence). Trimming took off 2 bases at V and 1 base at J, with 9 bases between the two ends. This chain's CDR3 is CASSINKGSNQPQHF. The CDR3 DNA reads TGTGCCAGTAGTATAAACAAAGGGAGCAATCAGCCCCAGCATTTT.

The CDR3 DNA is TGTGCCAGCAGCTCTGGACAGGGGCAATTCGAGCAGTACTTC. Encoded protein: CASSSGQGQFEQYF. V and J are TRBV13 and TRBJ2-7; 9 bases are shared with TRBD1. Trimming at V came to 4 bases and at J to 6 bases, leaving 7 bases not matched to a gene. There are 14 residues in the CDR3. From germline, CDR1 is PRHDT and CDR2 FYEKMQ (reference sequence). The full variable domain, its missing parts supplied by reference TRBV13 and TRBJ2-7, is AAGVIQSPRHLIKEKRETATLKCYPIPRHDTVYWYQQGPGQDPQFLISFYEKMQSDKGSIPDRFSAQQFSDYHSELNMSSLELGDSALYFCASSSGQGQFEQYFGPGTRLTVT.

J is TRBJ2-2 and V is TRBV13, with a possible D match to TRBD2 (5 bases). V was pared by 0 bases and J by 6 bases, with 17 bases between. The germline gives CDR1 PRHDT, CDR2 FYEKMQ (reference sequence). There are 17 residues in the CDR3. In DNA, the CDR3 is TGTGCCAGCAGCTTAGGCCTCGGTATCCTGGGAGCCGGGGAGCTGTTTTTT. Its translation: CASSLGLGILGAGELFF.

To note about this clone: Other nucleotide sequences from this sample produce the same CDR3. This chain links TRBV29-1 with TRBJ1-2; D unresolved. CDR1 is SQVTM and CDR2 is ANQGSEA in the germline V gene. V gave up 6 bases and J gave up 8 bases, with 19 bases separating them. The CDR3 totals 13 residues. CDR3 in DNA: TGCAGCGTGGGAGACACTCCTGGGAAAGGCTACACCTTC. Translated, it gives CSVGDTPGKGYTF.

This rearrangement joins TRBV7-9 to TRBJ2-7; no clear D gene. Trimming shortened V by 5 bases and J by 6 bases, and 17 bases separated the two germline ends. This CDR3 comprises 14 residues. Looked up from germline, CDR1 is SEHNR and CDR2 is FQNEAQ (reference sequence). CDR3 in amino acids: CASSLSATLPEQYF. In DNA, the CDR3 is TGTGCCAGCAGCCTATCGGCTACTTTGCCCGAGCAGTACTTC.

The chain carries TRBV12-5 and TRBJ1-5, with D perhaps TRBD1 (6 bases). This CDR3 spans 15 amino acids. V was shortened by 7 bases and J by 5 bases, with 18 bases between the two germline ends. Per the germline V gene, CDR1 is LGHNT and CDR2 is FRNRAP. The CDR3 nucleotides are TGTGCTAGTGCCTTTTCGTGGGGGCGCGATCAGCCCCAGCATTTT. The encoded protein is CASAFSWGRDQPQHF.